These T cell receptor beta chains were read from a single sample in a study of T cells in Graves' hyperthyroidism and ophthalmopathy. TCRdb reprocessed the multiplex PCR reads with MiXCR, giving one entry per CDR3 protein. The sample consists of under 550,000 distinct CDR3 sequences, approximately 15% of them appearing once. The specimen sequenced was blood. The origin of the receptors is a young woman with Graves' hyperthyroidism. Each CDR3 is given with its conserved first and last residue. The D gene is left open where the match is weak. The size field is filled for only some rows; it gives once, few, many or a size class.

cdr3_aa | cdr3_nt | d_call | j_call | v_call | clone_size | cdr3_length
CASSLGTLYGYTF | TGTGCCAGCAGTCTCGGGACCCTCTATGGCTACACCTTC | NA | TRBJ1-2 | TRBV28 | many | 13
CSAREGGYEQYF | TGCAGTGCTAGAGAGGGGGGGTACGAGCAGTACTTC | TRBD2 | TRBJ2-7 | TRBV20-1 | many | 12
CASSGVMNTEAFF | TGTGCCAGCAGTGGCGTTATGAACACTGAAGCTTTCTTT | NA | TRBJ1-1 | TRBV6-1 | many | 13
CASSDRVVGETQYF | TGTGCCAGCAGTGACAGGGTTGTGGGGGAGACCCAGTACTTC | NA | TRBJ2-5 | TRBV6-1 | few | 14
CATKEGYNEQFF | TGTGCCACCAAAGAAGGCTACAATGAGCAGTTCTTC | NA | TRBJ2-1 | TRBV6-1 | many | 12
CASSESQGSVGQPQHF | TGCGCCAGCAGTGAGTCACAGGGGTCAGTAGGTCAGCCCCAGCATTTT | TRBD1 | TRBJ1-5 | TRBV10-2 | few | 16
CASSYRGTSTDTQYF | TGTGCCAGCAGTTATCGCGGGACTAGCACAGATACGCAGTATTTT | NA | TRBJ2-3 | TRBV6-2/TRBV6-3 | NA | 15
CASSLSSHSYNEQFF | TGTGCCAGCAGCCTCAGTAGTCACTCCTACAATGAGCAGTTCTTC | NA | TRBJ2-1 | TRBV7-2 | many | 15
CAWSVPYLAGKDEQFF | TGTGCCTGGAGTGTACCATACCTAGCGGGTAAAGATGAGCAGTTCTTC | TRBD2 | TRBJ2-1 | TRBV30 | many | 16
CASSLGLAEPNRKETQYF | TGTGCCAGCAGCTTGGGACTAGCGGAACCGAACAGAAAAGAGACCCAGTACTTC | TRBD2 | TRBJ2-5 | TRBV11-2 | NA | 18
CASSPLAGTLAKNIQYF | TGCGCCAGCAGCCCTCTTGCAGGCACCTTAGCCAAAAACATTCAGTACTTC | NA | TRBJ2-4 | TRBV5-1 | many | 17
CASSPGQDYEQYF | TGCGCCAGCAGCCCGGGACAGGACTACGAGCAGTACTTC | TRBD1 | TRBJ2-7 | TRBV5-1 | few | 13
CASSLGGTTGELFF | TGTGCCAGCAGCTTAGGGGGTACCACCGGGGAGCTGTTTTTT | NA | TRBJ2-2 | TRBV7-2 | many | 14
CSASPQVAGRNIQYF | TGCAGTGCTAGTCCACAGGTGGCAGGGCGAAACATTCAGTACTTC | NA | TRBJ2-4 | TRBV20-1 | NA | 15
CASKGYANSNQPQHF | TGTGCCAGTAAAGGGTATGCGAATAGCAATCAGCCCCAGCATTTT | NA | TRBJ1-5 | TRBV19 | NA | 15
CASSLRGYGYGYTF | TGTGCCAGCAGTTTACGAGGGTACGGCTATGGCTACACCTTC | NA | TRBJ1-2 | TRBV27 | many | 14
CASSPAPQGRYTF | TGTGCCAGCAGTCCCGCCCCCCAGGGCCGCTACACCTTC | NA | TRBJ1-2 | TRBV12-3/TRBV12-4 | many | 13
CASNAERHGYTF | TGTGCCAGCAATGCAGAGAGGCATGGCTACACCTTC | NA | TRBJ1-2 | TRBV28 | many | 12
CAWSAGNTIYF | TGTGCCTGGAGTGCCGGAAACACCATATATTTT | NA | TRBJ1-3 | TRBV30 | many | 11
CSADDRVSEAFF | TGCAGTGCTGATGACAGGGTGTCTGAAGCTTTCTTT | TRBD1 | TRBJ1-1 | TRBV20-1 | many | 12
CASMRGGRTGVGSGANVLTF | TGTGCCAGCATGCGGGGCGGTCGGACAGGGGTCGGCTCTGGGGCCAACGTCCTGACTTTC | TRBD1 | TRBJ2-6 | TRBV27 | NA | 20
CASSPAQGGYGYTF | TGTGCCAGCAGCCCGGCACAGGGGGGCTATGGCTACACCTTC | TRBD1 | TRBJ1-2 | TRBV12-3/TRBV12-4 | many | 14
CASGLVSGSGRGTQHF | TGTGCTAGTGGTTTGGTCTCGGGGAGCGGACGGGGTACGCAGCATTTT | NA | TRBJ1-5 | TRBV12-5 | NA | 16
CSAPLAGGPHEQFF | TGCAGCGCCCCACTAGCGGGAGGGCCCCATGAGCAGTTCTTC | TRBD2 | TRBJ2-1 | TRBV29-1 | NA | 14
CASSKLAAGELFF | TGTGCCAGTTCAAAATTAGCGGCCGGGGAGCTGTTTTTT | NA | TRBJ2-2 | TRBV19 | NA | 13
CSARVQEGGNSPLHF | TGCAGTGCTAGAGTCCAGGAAGGGGGGAATTCACCCCTCCACTTT | NA | TRBJ1-6 | TRBV20-1 | once | 15
CASSTLRLNTEAFF | TGTGCCAGCAGCACACTCAGGTTGAACACTGAAGCTTTCTTT | NA | TRBJ1-1 | TRBV27 | many | 14
CASSRPGQGADTQYF | TGTGCCAGCAGTCGGCCGGGACAGGGGGCAGATACGCAGTATTTT | TRBD1 | TRBJ2-3 | TRBV27 | NA | 15
CASSGREDYGYTF | TGCGCCAGCAGCGGGAGAGAGGACTATGGCTACACCTTC | NA | TRBJ1-2 | TRBV4-1 | few | 13
CASSSSGGGYTF | TGCGCCAGCAGCTCGTCCGGGGGCGGCTACACCTTC | NA | TRBJ1-2 | TRBV5-1 | NA | 12
CASSLSGGSGAEAFF | TGTGCCAGCAGTTTATCAGGGGGCTCTGGAGCTGAAGCTTTCTTT | TRBD1 | TRBJ1-1 | TRBV28 | many | 15
CASSPLSGTSGKEQFF | TGTGCCAGCAGCCCCCTTAGTGGGACTAGCGGGAAAGAGCAGTTCTTC | TRBD2 | TRBJ2-1 | TRBV7-3 | many | 16
CAWSVPGDGYTF | TGTGCCTGGAGTGTACCAGGGGATGGCTACACCTTC | NA | TRBJ1-2 | TRBV30 | many | 12
CASSPRQTNTEAFF | TGTGCCAGCAGCCCTAGACAGACGAACACTGAAGCTTTCTTT | NA | TRBJ1-1 | TRBV13 | many | 14
CAWSVPSTGDQPQHF | TGTGCCTGGAGTGTACCCTCGACAGGGGATCAGCCCCAGCATTTT | TRBD1 | TRBJ1-5 | TRBV30 | many | 15
CASPSTGGVYTEAFF | TGTGCCAGCCCATCGACAGGGGGCGTGTACACTGAAGCTTTCTTT | TRBD1 | TRBJ1-1 | TRBV28 | many | 15
CSARDQARTGNYEQYF | TGCAGTGCTAGAGATCAGGCCAGGACAGGTAACTACGAGCAGTACTTC | TRBD1 | TRBJ2-7 | TRBV20-1 | many | 16
CAWSVNRGETQYF | TGTGCCTGGAGTGTAAACAGGGGGGAGACCCAGTACTTC | TRBD1 | TRBJ2-5 | TRBV30 | many | 13
CASSPWPMDRYEQYF | TGTGCCAGCAGCCCCTGGCCCATGGATCGGTACGAGCAGTACTTC | NA | TRBJ2-7 | TRBV7-9 | many | 15
CSASQRRQNTDTQYF | TGCAGTGCTAGTCAGCGGCGACAAAACACAGATACGCAGTATTTT | NA | TRBJ2-3 | TRBV20-1 | NA | 15
CASSVQGIDTEAFF | TGTGCCAGTAGTGTCCAGGGAATCGACACTGAAGCTTTCTTT | NA | TRBJ1-1 | TRBV19 | many | 14
CASSPDRGSHNEQFF | TGTGCCAGCAGTCCCGACAGGGGAAGCCACAATGAGCAGTTCTTC | TRBD1 | TRBJ2-1 | TRBV2 | many | 15